Listed here is a single TCR beta chain. The data were obtained in a study of regulatory T cells in long-lasting Graves disease. In the study overall: Prior antithyroid drug treatment in newly diagnosed Graves' patients lasted under 3 months.

Combining iRepertoire HTBI primers with Arm-PCR of CDR3 regions, the authors built TCR beta libraries. MiXCR was run by TCRdb on the multiplex PCR reads, yielding one entry per CDR3 protein. The sample comprises around 500,000 distinct CDR3 sequences, around 11% of which are singletons, and approximately 9% rests with the top ten. The time point is: newly diagnosed GD, antithyroid drugs for less than 3 months. Preparation of the TCR library used RNA extracted from PBMCs. The length of the CDR3 is 16 residues. V gave up 0 bases and J gave up 6 bases, with 15 bases separating them. CDR1 LGHDT and CDR2 YNNKEL come from the germline V gene (reference sequence). This sample was also put to use in a study of T cells in Graves' hyperthyroidism and ophthalmopathy.

The source was peripheral blood mononuclear cells (PBMCs), collected at new diagnosis, from a patient treated with antithyroid drugs. V and J are TRBV3-1 and TRBJ2-1; the D gene is possibly TRBD2 (6 bases). The TCR sequence derives from a woman aged 25 to 39 with Graves disease. The CDR3 loop is CASSQEWGGFPNEQFF. The DNA for the CDR3 is TGTGCCAGCAGCCAAGAATGGGGAGGATTTCCCAATGAGCAGTTCTTC.